The clone carrying this TCR beta chain has a handful of counts. The sample comes from a study of memory CD4+ T cells and cytomegalovirus serostatus. The sort gate was single viable CD3+CD4+CD8-CD45RO+ cells for memory CD4+ T cells. Sequenced by immunoSEQ multiplex PCR; TCRdb stores in-frame clones only, minus some. The table includes 40,000 to 45,000 clones, about 80% detected once. The junction had 4 bases not matched to a gene; V was cut back by 3 bases and J by 2 bases. The CDR3 covers 15 residues. Germline values: CDR1 SGHVS, CDR2 FQNEAQ. Sequencing was done on a sample of memory CD4+ T cells from blood. The chain couples TRBV7-8 to TRBJ2-5; 9 bases fit TRBD2. This clonotype was sampled from an adult in good health and CMV-seronegative. DNA for the CDR3: TGTGCCAGCAGCTTGCGGCTAGCGGGGCAAGAGACCCAGTACTTC. It codes for CASSLRLAGQETQYF.